What follows are 23 T cell receptor beta chains derived from one specimen sequenced in a study of radiation and T cells in renal cell carcinoma. Assay: immunoSEQ multiplex PCR; the TCRdb copy retains only in-frame clones and omits some. This table holds tens of thousands of clones, roughly nine tenths found once. Time point reported: blood 4 weeks post-SBRT, at nephrectomy. Treatment defined: 15 Gy SBRT to primary tumor, nephrectomy 4 weeks later. Sequenced here: blood, sampled from a patient whose treatment included radiotherapy and nephrectomy. The receptors were gathered from a woman aged 70-85 years with renal cell carcinoma.

The genes are TRBV7-2 and TRBJ1-1; TRBD1 matches 9 bases. The CDR3 is made up of 14 amino acids. Germline CDR1 reads SGHTA; CDR2 reads FQGNSA. Trimming at V came to 8 bases and at J to 4 bases, leaving 8 bases not matched to a gene. For the CDR3, the DNA is TGTGCCAGCCGGGGGGGGACAGGGTCCACTGAAGCTTTCTTT. It encodes CASRGGTGSTEAFF.

This rearrangement joins TRBV5-4 to TRBJ1-2; 7 positions agree with TRBD1. CDR1 SGHNT and CDR2 YYREEE come from the germline V gene (reference sequence). After removal of 5 bases from V and 2 bases from J, the junction contained 3 bases not matched to a gene. This CDR3 contains 13 residues. CDR3 nucleotide sequence: TGTGCCAGCAGGCAGGGACAGAACTATGGCTACACCTTC. Translation gives CASRQGQNYGYTF.

V gene TRBV2 combines with J gene TRBJ1-1; D gene ambiguous. Trimming left V 7 bases short and J 4 bases short, with 10 bases between. The CDR3 is 12 residues long. Germline lookup yields CDR1 SNHLY and CDR2 FYNNEI. The CDR3 DNA reads TGTGCCAGCAATCCGGGGTTCACTGAAGCTTTCTTT. Protein sequence: CASNPGFTEAFF.

The chain has TRBV11-3 and TRBJ2-7, with TRBD2 as a possible D gene (6 bases). The CDR3 consists of 15 residues. The germline V gene encodes CDR1 SGHNT and CDR2 YENEEA. V lost 3 bases to trimming and J lost 3 bases, with 15 bases between them. Here the CDR3 DNA reads TGTGCCAGCAGCTTGGACGGGGGAACCAACTACGAGCAGTACTTC. This codes for CASSLDGGTNYEQYF.

The chain couples TRBV5-1 to TRBJ2-3, with 7 bases that match TRBD2. Looked up from germline, CDR1 is SGHRS and CDR2 is YFSETQ. V shed 1 base and J 4 bases; nucleotides not matched to a gene: 12. CDR3 length equals 17 residues. CDR3 coding DNA: TGCGCCAGCAGCTTGTGGGGGGGTACGGCGGGCGCAGATACGCAGTATTTT. This gives the protein CASSLWGGTAGADTQYF.

As DNA, the CDR3 is TGTGCCAGCAGCTCTACGGCAGGGGTCTTGGTCCCAGCTTTCTTT. It translates to CASSSTAGVLVPAFF. The V call is TRBV6-5, the J call TRBJ1-1; D is perhaps TRBD1 (6 bases). Germline V gives CDR1 MNHEY, CDR2 SVGAGI. V lost 6 bases and J 10 bases, leaving 24 bases between the germline ends. This CDR3 region has 15 residues.

V and J are TRBV2 and TRBJ1-2; 9 bases are shared with TRBD1. Germline assignment: CDR1 SNHLY and CDR2 FYNNEI. This CDR3 spans 13 amino acids. The V gene end was trimmed by 8 bases and the J gene end by 2 bases; junction bases not matched to a gene: 3. CDR3 sequence (DNA): TGTGCCAGCGGGACAGGGTTAAACTATGGCTACACCTTC. Residues: CASGTGLNYGYTF.

The chain couples TRBV7-9 to TRBJ2-7; D is unresolved. The germline CDR1 and CDR2 sequences are SEHNR and FQNEAQ (reference sequence). Trimming pared 3 bases from V and 2 bases from J, leaving 8 bases between. This CDR3 has 13 amino acids. The DNA for the CDR3 is TGTGCCAGCAGCTTTCCTCACACCTACGAGCAGTACTTC. This encodes CASSFPHTYEQYF.

The V call is TRBV5-4, the J call TRBJ2-1; D is undetermined. Trimming cost V 4 bases and J 4 bases, with 15 bases left between them. The CDR3 covers 15 residues. Germline CDR1 is SGHNT and CDR2 is YYREEE (reference sequence). CDR3 loop: CASSPASETYNEQFF. CDR3 sequence (DNA): TGTGCCAGCAGCCCTGCCTCGGAGACATACAATGAGCAGTTCTTC.

The chain recombines TRBV5-1 with TRBJ2-1; 7 bases agree with TRBD2. CDR1 is SGHRS and CDR2 is YFSETQ in the germline V gene. The CDR3 sequence is 16 residues long. The junction had 17 bases not matched to a gene; V was cut back by 5 bases and J by 9 bases. The CDR3, as DNA: TGCGCCAGCAGTCCGGGAGGTGGTCAGGGTTTCACTGAGCAGTTCTTC. It codes for CASSPGGGQGFTEQFF.

The chain uses TRBV12-5 and TRBJ2-1; TRBD1 matches at 10 bases. Germline V gives CDR1 LGHNT, CDR2 FRNRAP. The CDR3 runs 14 residues. The junction had 3 bases not matched to a gene; V was cut back by 6 bases and J by 4 bases. CDR3 bases: TGTGCTAGTGGAACGGGACAGGGGTACAATGAGCAGTTCTTC. Its protein product is CASGTGQGYNEQFF.

V usage is TRBV5-4 and J usage is TRBJ2-3; the D is unclear. CDR1 and CDR2 from the germline V gene are SGHNT and YYREEE (reference sequence). This CDR3 contains 14 residues. Trimming took 6 bases from V and 1 from J, leaving 12 bases between them. As DNA, the CDR3 is TGTGCCAGCACCCCAGCTATTGGCACAGATACGCAGTATTTT. It encodes CASTPAIGTDTQYF.

This clone was seen just once. The CDR3 sequence: CAISGVNTGELFF. In DNA, the CDR3 is TGTGCCATCAGTGGGGTGAACACCGGGGAGCTGTTTTTT. The chain is built from TRBV10-3 and TRBJ2-2; no firm D call. CDR3 length: 13 residues. Germline V lookup: CDR1 ENHRY, CDR2 SYGVKD. The germline V and J ends were trimmed by 4 bases and 1 base, with 4 bases remaining between them.

The chain is built from TRBV10-2 and TRBJ1-5; D remains ambiguous. The V gene lost 2 bases and the J gene lost 6 bases, with 8 bases spanning the gap. Germline V gene data show CDR1 as WSHSY and CDR2 as SAAADI. The CDR3 length is 13 residues. In nucleotides, the CDR3 is TGCGCCAGCAGTGAGGTTTCGGCTCAGCCCCAGCATTTT. This sequence encodes CASSEVSAQPQHF.

This clone was observed a few times. The rearrangement links TRBV2 to TRBJ1-1; 9 bases align to TRBD1. CDR1 is SNHLY, CDR2 FYNNEI, per germline. The V gene end was trimmed by 4 bases and the J gene end by 5 bases; junction bases not matched to a gene: 8. The CDR3 runs 15 residues. CDR3 nucleotide sequence: TGTGCCAGCAGTGTCGCCGGGACAGGGTTTACTGAAGCTTTCTTT. Translating gives CASSVAGTGFTEAFF.

The chain has TRBV4-3 and TRBJ2-2; tentative D call: TRBD1 (7 bases). V was shortened by 3 bases and J by 2 bases, with 16 bases between the two germline ends. The CDR3 sequence is 17 residues long. Per germline, CDR1 LGHNA and CDR2 YSLEER. The CDR3 bases are TGCGCCAGCAGCCACCCAGACAGGGAGGAAAACACCGGGGAGCTGTTTTTT. It translates to CASSHPDREENTGELFF.

The chain joins TRBV6-5 to TRBJ1-1; 7 bases fit TRBD1. CDR1 MNHEY and CDR2 SVGAGI come from the germline V gene. Losses at the gene ends were 8 bases for V and 10 bases for J; bases not matched to a gene: 13. The CDR3 loop spans 13 amino acids. The CDR3 sequence is CASSREGALGAFF. Here the CDR3 DNA reads TGTGCCAGCTCCAGGGAGGGGGCTCTGGGAGCTTTCTTT.

The genes are TRBV19 and TRBJ1-4; D ambiguous. This CDR3 spans 15 amino acids. Trimming removed 3 bases from V and 7 bases from J, with 15 bases in between. Germline V lookup: CDR1 LNHDA, CDR2 SQIVND (reference sequence). The CDR3 DNA is TGTGCCAGTAGTATCCCCAGCCACGGCGTTGAAAAACTGTTTTTT. It is translated as CASSIPSHGVEKLFF.

This chain connects TRBV30 to TRBJ2-7, with D perhaps matching TRBD2 (6 bases). V was clipped by 0 bases and J by 0 bases, with 15 bases between them. CDR3 size: 16 residues. Germline lookup yields CDR1 GTSNPN and CDR2 SVGIG (reference sequence). CDR3 region: CAWSVPTGVSSYEQYF. CDR3 bases: TGTGCCTGGAGTGTTCCGACGGGAGTTAGCTCCTACGAGCAGTACTTC.

The chain couples TRBV14 to TRBJ1-3; TRBD1 aligns across 10 bases. The J segment lost 3 bases and the V segment lost 3 bases, leaving 5 bases of the junction unmatched. The CDR3 runs 16 residues. In germline, CDR1 is SGHDN, CDR2 FVKESK. The CDR3, as DNA: TGTGCCAGCAGCCAGTGGGACAGGGGAATTGGAAACACCATATATTTT. Its protein is CASSQWDRGIGNTIYF.

The rearrangement links TRBV2 to TRBJ2-7, with D perhaps TRBD1 (5 bases). CDR1 and CDR2 (germline): SNHLY, FYNNEI. This CDR3 is 12 amino acids long. The V gene lost 4 bases and the J gene lost 2 bases, with 6 bases spanning the gap. CDR3 DNA sequence: TGTGCCAGCAGTGGGACACCCTACGAGCAGTACTTC. This sequence encodes CASSGTPYEQYF.

The chain employs TRBV28 and TRBJ2-5; D unclear. The CDR3 length is 14 residues. Germline CDR1 is MDHEN and CDR2 is SYDVKM. V was pared by 7 bases and J by 5 bases, with 17 bases between. This CDR3 reads CASNDGLIGETQYF. The CDR3 nucleotides read TGTGCCAGCAATGACGGGTTAATTGGGGAGACCCAGTACTTC.

This chain connects TRBV30 to TRBJ1-6; D not resolved. V was cut by 1 base and J by 7 bases, with 8 bases left in between. Germline V gene lookup returns CDR1 GTSNPN and CDR2 SVGIG (reference sequence). This CDR3 contains 13 residues. The CDR3, as DNA: TGTGCCTGGAGTGGGACGAAAAATTCACCCCTCCACTTT. Its protein product is CAWSGTKNSPLHF.